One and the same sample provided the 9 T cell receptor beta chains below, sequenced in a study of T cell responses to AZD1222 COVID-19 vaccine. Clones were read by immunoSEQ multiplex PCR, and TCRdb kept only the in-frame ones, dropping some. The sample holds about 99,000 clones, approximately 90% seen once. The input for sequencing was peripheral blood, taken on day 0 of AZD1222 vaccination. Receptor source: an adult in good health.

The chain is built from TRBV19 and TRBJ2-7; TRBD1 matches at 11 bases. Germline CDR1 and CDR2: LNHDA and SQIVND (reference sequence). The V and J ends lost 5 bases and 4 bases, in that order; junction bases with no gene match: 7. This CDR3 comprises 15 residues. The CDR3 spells CASSLRTGGPYEQYV. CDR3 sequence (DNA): TGTGCCAGTAGTCTCCGGACAGGGGGCCCGTACGAGCAGTACGTC.

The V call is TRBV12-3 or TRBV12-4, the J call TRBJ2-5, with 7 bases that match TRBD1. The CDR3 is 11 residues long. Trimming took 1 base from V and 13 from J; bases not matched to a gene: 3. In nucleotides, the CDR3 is TGTGCCAGCAGTTTAGGGACAGGATCGTACTTC. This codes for CASSLGTGSYF.

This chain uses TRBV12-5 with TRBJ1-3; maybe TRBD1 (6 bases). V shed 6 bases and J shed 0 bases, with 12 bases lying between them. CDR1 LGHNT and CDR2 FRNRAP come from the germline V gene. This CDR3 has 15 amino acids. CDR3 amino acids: CASGSGQNSGNTIYF. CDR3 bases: TGTGCTAGTGGGTCCGGACAGAACTCTGGAAACACCATATATTTT.

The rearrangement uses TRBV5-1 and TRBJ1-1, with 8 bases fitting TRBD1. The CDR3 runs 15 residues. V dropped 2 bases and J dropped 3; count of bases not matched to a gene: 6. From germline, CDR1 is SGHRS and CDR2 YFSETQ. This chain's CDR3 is CASSFRQGTDTEAFF. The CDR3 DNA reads TGCGCCAGCAGCTTTCGACAGGGGACGGACACTGAAGCTTTCTTT.

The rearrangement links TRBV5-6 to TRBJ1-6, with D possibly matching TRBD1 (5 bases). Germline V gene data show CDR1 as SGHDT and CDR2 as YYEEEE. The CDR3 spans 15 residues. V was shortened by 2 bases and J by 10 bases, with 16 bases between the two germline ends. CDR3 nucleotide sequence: TGTGCCAGCAGCTTAGTAACGGGGGTCCGGTCACCCCTCCACTTT. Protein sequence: CASSLVTGVRSPLHF.

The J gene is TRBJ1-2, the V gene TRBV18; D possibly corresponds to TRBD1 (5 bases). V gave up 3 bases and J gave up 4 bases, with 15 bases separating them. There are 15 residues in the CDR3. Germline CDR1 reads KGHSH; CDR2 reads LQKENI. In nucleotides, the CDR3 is TGTGCCAGCTCACCTCCGGGGGACCGGAGCTATGGCTACACCTTC. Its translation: CASSPPGDRSYGYTF. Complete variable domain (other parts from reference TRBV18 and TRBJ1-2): NAGVMQNPRHLVRRRGQEARLRCSPMKGHSHVYWYRQLPEEGLKFMVYLQKENIIDESGMPKERFSAEFPKEGPSILRIQQVVRGDSAAYFCASSPPGDRSYGYTFGSGTRLTVV.

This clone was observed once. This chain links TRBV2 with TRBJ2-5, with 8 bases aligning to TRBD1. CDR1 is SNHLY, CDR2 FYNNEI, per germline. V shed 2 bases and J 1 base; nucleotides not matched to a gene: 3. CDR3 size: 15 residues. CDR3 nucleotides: TGTGCCAGCAGTGAAAACAGGGGGTCCCAAGAGACCCAGTACTTC. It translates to CASSENRGSQETQYF.

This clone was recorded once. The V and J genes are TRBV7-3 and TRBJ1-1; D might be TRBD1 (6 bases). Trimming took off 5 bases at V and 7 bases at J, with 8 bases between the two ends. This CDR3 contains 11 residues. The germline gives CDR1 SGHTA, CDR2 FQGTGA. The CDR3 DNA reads TGTGCCAGCAGCGTCAGGGGTGAAGCTTTCTTT. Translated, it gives CASSVRGEAFF. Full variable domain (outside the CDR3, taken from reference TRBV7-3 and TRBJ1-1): GAGVSQTPSNKVTEKGKYVELRCDPISGHTALYWYRQSLGQGPEFLIYFQGTGAADDSGLPNDRFFAVRPEGSVSTLKIQRTERGDSAVYLCASSVRGEAFFGQGTRLTVV.

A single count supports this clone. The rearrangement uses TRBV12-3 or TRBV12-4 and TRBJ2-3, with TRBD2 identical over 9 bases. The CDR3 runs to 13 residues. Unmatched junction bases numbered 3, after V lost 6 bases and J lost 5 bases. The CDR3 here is CASRAGGRDTQYF. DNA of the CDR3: TGTGCCAGCAGGGCGGGAGGGCGAGATACGCAGTATTTT.